Listed here are 18 T cell receptor beta chains from one sample, sequenced in a study of OX40 agonist ivuxolimab in advanced cancers. Receptor amplification or capture employed the immunoSEQ multiplex PCR assay. TCRdb obtained this table from immuneACCESS and retained in-frame rearrangements with V and J assigned. These tables miss some clones; where compared with another copy, unresolved V genes account for less than half of the shortfall, and the remainder is unexplained. The sample contains over 65,000 clones, approximately 90% of them found a single time. The ten largest clones capture approximately 9.9% of the sample. The sequencing used CD4+ or CD8+ T cells sorted from blood, collected in a trial of the OX40 agonist ivuxolimab. These receptors originate from an adult with an advanced solid tumor such as melanoma, head and neck, liver or kidney cancer.

The genes are TRBV19 and TRBJ1-2; 7 nucleotides match TRBD1. The CDR3 spans 16 residues. V lost 5 bases and J lost 7; bases outside the gene matches: 16. The V gene's germline CDR1 is LNHDA and CDR2 SQIVND (reference sequence). DNA for the CDR3: TGTGCCAGTAGTCCCGGACAGGACCCTCCTCTACGTGGCTACACCTTC. This sequence encodes CASSPGQDPPLRGYTF.

The chain carries TRBV6-5 and TRBJ2-1, with 9 positions matching TRBD2. The CDR3 sequence is 15 residues long. The J segment lost 4 bases and the V segment lost 2 bases, leaving 3 bases of the junction unmatched. Germline V CDR1 and CDR2: MNHEY, SVGAGI. The CDR3 DNA reads as TGTGCCAGCAGTTACGGCAGCGGGGGGTACAATGAGCAGTTCTTC. Protein: CASSYGSGGYNEQFF.

Only a few counts were recorded for this clone. This rearrangement joins TRBV6-1 to TRBJ1-2, with D possibly TRBD1 on 5 matching bases. Germline assignment: CDR1 MNHNS and CDR2 SASEGT. The germline V and J ends were trimmed by 2 bases and 4 bases, with 14 bases remaining between them. The CDR3 has 15 residues. CDR3 DNA sequence: TGTGCCAGCAGTGAACTCAGAGGGGCGGGCTATGGCTACACCTTC. It specifies CASSELRGAGYGYTF.

The rearrangement uses TRBV7-9 and TRBJ2-2; a weak D match, TRBD1 (7 bases). V was pared by 3 bases and J by 6 bases, with 14 bases between. The CDR3 has 15 residues. Germline V gives CDR1 SEHNR, CDR2 FQNEAQ (reference sequence). The CDR3 DNA reads as TGTGCCAGCAGCTTGACAGGGCGGGGATCCGGGGAGCTGTTTTTT. It encodes CASSLTGRGSGELFF. The full variable domain, completed using reference TRBV7-9 and TRBJ2-2, is DTGVSQNPRHKITKRGQNVTFRCDPISEHNRLYWYRQTLGQGPEFLTYFQNEAQLEKSRLLSDRFSAERPKGSFSTLEIQRTEQGDSAMYLCASSLTGRGSGELFFGEGSRLTVL.

This sequence joins TRBV7-6 and TRBJ1-5; TRBD1 agrees at 10 bases. The trim removed 4 bases at V and 3 bases at J, leaving 3 bases unmatched. The CDR3 runs to 15 residues. Germline values: CDR1 SGHVS, CDR2 FNYEAQ. CDR3 amino acids: CASSSGTGDNQPQHF. The CDR3 nucleotides read TGTGCCAGCAGCTCCGGGACAGGGGACAATCAGCCCCAGCATTTT.

This rearrangement joins TRBV19 to TRBJ2-2; D possibly corresponds to TRBD1 (5 bases). Trimming pared 2 bases from V and 5 bases from J, leaving 9 bases between. The CDR3 consists of 14 residues. The germline V gene encodes CDR1 LNHDA and CDR2 SQIVND (reference sequence). This chain's CDR3 is CASSIRAGTGELFF. CDR3 DNA: TGTGCCAGTAGTATAAGGGCAGGGACCGGGGAGCTGTTTTTT.

The chain has TRBV9 and TRBJ2-5, with 10 nucleotides matching TRBD1. After removal of 4 bases from V and 5 bases from J, the junction contained 8 bases not matched to a gene. The CDR3 has 15 residues. Germline loops: CDR1 SGDLS, CDR2 YYNGEE. CDR3 in amino acids: CASSPGTGAVETQYF. In nucleotides, the CDR3 is TGTGCCAGCAGCCCCGGGACAGGGGCGGTCGAGACCCAGTACTTC.

The J gene is TRBJ2-1, the V gene TRBV2, with TRBD2 identical over 15 bases. The CDR3 is 17 amino acids. Looked up from germline, CDR1 is SNHLY and CDR2 is FYNNEI. Germline trimming cut 7 bases from V and 7 bases from J; bases unmatched to any gene: 11. The CDR3 loop is CASIRGLAGGPGNEQFF. In DNA form, the CDR3 reads TGTGCCAGCATCAGAGGACTAGCGGGGGGGCCTGGGAATGAGCAGTTCTTC.

V is TRBV30 and J is TRBJ1-4; D is unclear. Looked up from germline, CDR1 is GTSNPN and CDR2 is SVGIG (reference sequence). The CDR3 length is 14 residues. Trimming stripped 3 bases from V and 10 bases from J, with 18 bases between. This chain's CDR3 is CAWSLTNPPGKLFF. In nucleotides, the CDR3 is TGTGCCTGGAGCCTCACGAATCCTCCTGGAAAACTGTTTTTT.

The genes are TRBV6-5 and TRBJ2-7; D is ambiguous. The CDR3 has 15 amino acids. Germline V CDR1 and CDR2: MNHEY, SVGAGI. The V and J ends lost 2 bases and 3 bases respectively, with 14 bases between them. CDR3 nucleotide sequence: TGTGCCAGCAGTTACGCCGGGCCAACTTACTACGAGCAGTACTTC. As protein: CASSYAGPTYYEQYF.

This clone has just a few counts. The V and J genes are TRBV5-1 and TRBJ2-3; 10 positions agree with TRBD2. There are 17 residues in the CDR3. V lost 4 bases and J lost 0; bases outside the gene matches: 8. Germline assignment: CDR1 SGHRS and CDR2 YFSETQ. The CDR3: CASSLLLAGTSTDTQYF. The DNA for the CDR3 is TGCGCCAGCAGCCTCTTACTAGCGGGGACTAGCACAGATACGCAGTATTTT.

In its sample, this clone was seen once. V is TRBV7-9 and J is TRBJ2-6; D gene unclear. Trimming left V 5 bases short and J 11 bases short, with 22 bases between. The CDR3 spans 16 residues. The V gene's germline CDR1 is SEHNR and CDR2 FQNEAQ (reference sequence). The CDR3 region is CASSPPETDAVDVLTF. CDR3 nucleotides: TGTGCCAGCAGCCCTCCAGAGACGGACGCAGTTGACGTCCTGACTTTC.

The chain carries TRBV5-1 and TRBJ2-7; 7 bases map to TRBD1. This CDR3 comprises 15 residues. The trim removed 0 bases at V and 3 bases at J, leaving 6 bases unmatched. Germline CDR1 SGHRS, CDR2 YFSETQ. CDR3 coding DNA: TGCGCCAGCAGCTTGGGAGACAGGGCTGACTACGAGCAGTACTTC. The encoded protein is CASSLGDRADYEQYF.

This clone showed up just once. The chain is built from TRBV19 and TRBJ1-1; TRBD1 matches at 7 bases. CDR3 length: 15 residues. V shed 8 bases and J 0 bases; nucleotides not matched to a gene: 9. The germline V gene encodes CDR1 LNHDA and CDR2 SQIVND (reference sequence). CDR3 residues: CASWDQQGMNTEAFF. The CDR3 nucleotides read TGTGCCAGTTGGGACCAACAGGGGATGAACACTGAAGCTTTCTTT. The full variable domain, with the rest looked up from reference TRBV19 and TRBJ1-1, is DGGITQSPKYLFRKEGQNVTLSCEQNLNHDAMYWYRQDPGQGLRLIYYSQIVNDFQKGDIAEGYSVSREKKESFPLTVTSAQKNPTAFYLCASWDQQGMNTEAFFGQGTRLTVV.

The chain employs TRBV27 and TRBJ2-7, with TRBD2 matching over 8 bases. There are 15 residues in the CDR3. Germline CDR1 MNHEY, CDR2 SMNVEV (reference sequence). The trim removed 8 bases at V and 1 base at J, leaving 10 bases unmatched. CDR3 sequence (DNA): TGTGCCAGCCGAGGGCTAGCGGGTCCATCCTACGAGCAGTACTTC. It yields the protein CASRGLAGPSYEQYF.

V gene TRBV29-1 combines with J gene TRBJ1-1; D is unclear. Germline V lookup: CDR1 SQVTM, CDR2 ANQGSEA. The CDR3 consists of 12 residues. V was shortened by 4 bases and J by 0 bases, with 6 bases between the two germline ends. DNA of the CDR3: TGCAGCGTTGTGGGGATGAACACTGAAGCTTTCTTT. Amino acid sequence: CSVVGMNTEAFF.

The chain has TRBV5-1 and TRBJ2-7, with 11 bases fitting TRBD1. The CDR3 has 14 amino acids. Losses at the gene ends were 7 bases for V and 7 bases for J; bases not matched to a gene: 10. Germline CDR1 and CDR2: SGHRS and YFSETQ. The CDR3 DNA follows: TGCGCCAGCGGACCTGGACAGGGGGCGAGGGAGCAGTACTTC. It is translated as CASGPGQGAREQYF.

The rearrangement uses TRBV9 and TRBJ1-1, with D possibly TRBD1 on 6 matching bases. The germline V gene encodes CDR1 SGDLS and CDR2 YYNGEE. This CDR3 contains 14 residues. Trimming left V 3 bases short and J 5 bases short, with 14 bases between. CDR3 sequence: CASSADLQGTEAFF. Here the CDR3 DNA reads TGTGCCAGCAGCGCCGACCTACAGGGAACTGAAGCTTTCTTT.